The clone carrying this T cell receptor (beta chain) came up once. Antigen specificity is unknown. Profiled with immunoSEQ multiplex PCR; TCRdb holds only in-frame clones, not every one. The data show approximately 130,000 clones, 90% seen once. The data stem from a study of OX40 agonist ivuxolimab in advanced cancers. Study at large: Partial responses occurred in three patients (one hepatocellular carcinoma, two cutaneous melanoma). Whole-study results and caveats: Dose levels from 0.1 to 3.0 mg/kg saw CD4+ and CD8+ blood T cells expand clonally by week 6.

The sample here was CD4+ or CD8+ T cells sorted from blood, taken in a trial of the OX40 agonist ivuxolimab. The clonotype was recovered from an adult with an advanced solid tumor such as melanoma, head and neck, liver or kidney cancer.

CDR3 loop: CASTSGGNEIGSTEAFF. CDR3 DNA sequence: TGTGCCTCCACCAGCGGGGGGAACGAGATAGGGAGCACTGAAGCTTTCTTT. V gene TRBV19 combines with J gene TRBJ1-1; maybe TRBD1 (5 bases). The CDR3 totals 17 residues. Per the germline V gene, CDR1 is LNHDA and CDR2 is SQIVND (reference sequence). V was pared by 11 bases and J by 4 bases, with 29 bases between.